This T cell receptor (beta chain) was documented in a study of cytomegalovirus exposure and HLA in healthy donors. The CDR3 runs to 15 residues. V gave up 1 base and J gave up 1 base, with 10 bases separating them. Germline CDR1 MGHRA, CDR2 YSYEKL. There are many counts of this clone. Its target is not known. Findings and limits, study-wide: A later analysis by the authors found several of the most significant clusters apparently linked to common viral pathogens. Confirmation was obtained in vitro that three CMV-associated chains are specific for CMV antigens. Associated with cytomegalovirus, according to the listing, were around 160 TCR beta chains. A later analysis, which compared TCR beta chains of equal frequency, found the HLA-associated ones more clonally expanded.

Use of 60 Vbeta and 13 Jbeta primers characterized the PCR. The assay was immunoSEQ multiplex PCR, and TCRdb's table has in-frame clones only and misses some. Of about 150,000 clones in the sample, approximately 80% were seen once. The TCR comes from a man aged 30 to 39 in good health and CMV-seropositive. The V and J genes are TRBV4-1 and TRBJ1-1; D not certain. Sequenced: PBMCs. This chain's CDR3 is CASSQGWGENTEAFF. In nucleotides, the CDR3 is TGCGCCAGCAGCCAAGGGTGGGGAGAGAACACTGAAGCTTTCTTT.